The present T cell receptor (beta chain) was sequenced within a study of T cells in Graves' hyperthyroidism and ophthalmopathy. The diagnoses drew upon clinical symptoms, serum thyroxine and TRAb, thyroid ultrasound and orbital computed tomography. Fresh 10 ml peripheral blood yielded PBMCs. RNA transcripts gave rise to amplified TCR beta CDR3 regions. Primed by the HTBI set, a first-round RT-PCR was run on the TCR CDR3. TCRdb ran MiXCR on the multiplex PCR reads and lists one entry per CDR3 protein. The sample consists of approximately 600,000 distinct CDR3 sequences, about a fifth of them appearing once. This clonotype was observed a handful of times. No antigen is known for it. General study points: From stable hyperthyroidism, ophthalmopathy was separated by a 13 V-J model. The model forecast ophthalmopathy, anticipating it by a median roughly 6.5 months before onset.

The sample comprised blood. The sequence derives from a man aged 30-40 years with Graves' ophthalmopathy.

CDR3 amino acids: CASSPGNLPGSEQYF. The CDR3 region has the DNA TGCGCCAGCAGCCCCGGGAACCTTCCCGGCTCCGAGCAGTACTTC. This chain connects TRBV5-1 to TRBJ2-7; weak D call: TRBD2 (5 bases). Trimming stripped 4 bases from V and 6 bases from J, with 20 bases between. The germline V gene has CDR1 SGHRS and CDR2 YFSETQ. The CDR3 is 15 residues long.